The 24 T cell receptor beta chains listed next were all sequenced from one sample in a study of blood T cells in healthy people across ages (dated by TCRdb to between 2015 and 2016). Libraries were built with 5' RACE. Sequencing used an Illumina HiSeq 2500. A second PCR of about 6 to 12 cycles was run with a J-beta primer mix and a sample-barcoded 5' primer. TCRdb reprocessed the public reads (quality trimming at Q25 with fastp, clone calling with MiXCR) and kept in-frame beta chains. When rows share a CDR3 protein, they turn into one entry using the most common DNA and genes. Across this sample there are around 800,000 distinct CDR3 sequences, with approximately 24% seen only once. The ten largest clones represent about 2.9% of the sample. These data also featured in a second study, about T cells of mothers and their children.

The sample comprised blood. The receptors derive from a boy aged 10-17 years in good health.

V is TRBV10-3 and J is TRBJ2-7; the D gene could be TRBD1 or TRBD2 (5 bases each). V gave up 10 bases and J gave up 2 bases, with 9 bases separating them. CDR1 and CDR2 (germline): ENHRY, SYGVKD. CDR3 length equals 11 residues. DNA for the CDR3: TGTGCCACGAGGGGAGCCTACGAGCAGTACTTC. Protein product: CATRGAYEQYF.

This rearrangement joins TRBV4-2 to TRBJ2-5, with 9 bases lining up with TRBD2. The CDR3 is 16 amino acids. J gave up 3 bases and V 3 bases, and 8 bases lay outside the gene matches. Germline V gives CDR1 LGHNA, CDR2 YNFKEQ. Here the CDR3 reads CASSQWAGGLEETQYF. The DNA for the CDR3 is TGTGCCAGCAGCCAGTGGGCGGGAGGGCTTGAAGAGACCCAGTACTTC.

This clonotype was observed a handful of times. V gene TRBV7-9 combines with J gene TRBJ1-1, with D possibly TRBD1 on 5 matching bases. The CDR3 runs 13 residues. V gave up 5 bases and J gave up 7 bases, with 14 bases separating them. Germline CDR1 reads SEHNR; CDR2 reads FQNEAQ (reference sequence). DNA for the CDR3: TGTGCCAGCAGCCCCCGCAGGGCGATTGAAGCTTTCTTT. This gives the protein CASSPRRAIEAFF. The full variable domain, in which reference TRBV7-9 and TRBJ1-1 provide the parts outside the CDR3, is DTGVSQNPRHKITKRGQNVTFRCDPISEHNRLYWYRQTLGQGPEFLTYFQNEAQLEKSRLLSDRFSAERPKGSFSTLEIQRTEQGDSAMYLCASSPRRAIEAFFGQGTRLTVV.

This clonotype appeared a few times. The chain uses TRBV20-1 and TRBJ1-5, with D perhaps matching TRBD1 (6 bases). The V end was cut by 4 bases, the J end by 1 base, with 11 bases between. Per the germline V gene, CDR1 is DFQATT and CDR2 is SNEGSKA (reference sequence). This CDR3 comprises 14 residues. CDR3 bases: TGCAGTGCTAACACAGGGCAGAGCAATCAGCCCCAGCATTTT. Its protein is CSANTGQSNQPQHF.

This clonotype has just a few counts. The V call is TRBV25-1, the J call TRBJ2-5, with D perhaps matching TRBD2 (5 bases). The closer fit of TRBJ2-1 to the DNA end suggests the J call may be wrong. The CDR3 sequence is 16 residues long. Germline V lookup: CDR1 MGHDK, CDR2 SYGVNS. The CDR3 here is CASSESGEGLGNEQFF. The DNA for the CDR3 is TGTGCCAGCAGTGAGTCAGGCGAGGGCCTCGGGAATGAGCAGTTCTTC.

This clonotype was counted only a few times. This chain uses TRBV25-1 with TRBJ1-3; D gene unclear. The germline V gene has CDR1 MGHDK and CDR2 SYGVNS. V was cut by 3 bases and J by 0 bases, with 6 bases left in between. The CDR3 loop spans 14 amino acids. CDR3 protein: CASSDGRSGNTIYF. DNA of the CDR3: TGTGCCAGCAGTGACGGGCGCTCTGGAAACACCATATATTTT.

There are many counts of this clonotype. J is TRBJ2-5 and V is TRBV11-2, with 8 bases matching TRBD1. V lost 5 bases and J lost 5; bases outside the gene matches: 1. Germline CDR1 SGHAT, CDR2 FQNNGV. CDR3 size: 12 residues. For the CDR3, the DNA is TGTGCCAGCAGCCGACAGGGGGAGACCCAGTACTTC. Translated, it gives CASSRQGETQYF.

This clonotype was observed a few times. The rearrangement links TRBV9 to TRBJ1-2, with D uncertain. Between the trimmed V and J ends, which lost 4 bases and 5 bases, there was a span of 12 bases. Germline V gene sequence: CDR1 SGDLS, CDR2 YYNGEE. This CDR3 is built from 13 residues. CDR3 in amino acids: CASSSLSNYGYTF. CDR3 DNA: TGTGCCAGCAGCTCCCTCAGTAATTATGGCTACACCTTC.

V and J are TRBV7-9 and TRBJ1-5; no reliable D call. The CDR3 extends over 18 amino acids. Germline loops: CDR1 SEHNR, CDR2 FQNEAQ (reference sequence). V dropped 8 bases and J dropped 4 bases, with 27 bases sitting between them. CDR3 residues: CASPSREKGLVWNQPQHF. The CDR3 DNA follows: TGTGCCAGCCCATCGCGCGAAAAGGGATTGGTTTGGAATCAGCCCCAGCATTTT. Complete variable domain (other parts from reference TRBV7-9 and TRBJ1-5): DTGVSQNPRHKITKRGQNVTFRCDPISEHNRLYWYRQTLGQGPEFLTYFQNEAQLEKSRLLSDRFSAERPKGSFSTLEIQRTEQGDSAMYLCASPSREKGLVWNQPQHFGDGTRLSIL.

This chain links TRBV6-6 with TRBJ1-2, with 8 bases aligning to TRBD1. Germline V gene lookup returns CDR1 MNHNY and CDR2 SVGAGI (reference sequence). The CDR3 consists of 14 residues. Trimming removed 3 bases from V and 8 bases from J; junction bases left unmatched: 8. The CDR3 DNA reads as TGTGCCAGCAGTTATTCCGGGACAGGCTTCGGCTACACCTTC. Translation: CASSYSGTGFGYTF.

The chain links TRBV3-1 to TRBJ2-1, with a weak D call TRBD2 (6 bases). Trimming took 1 base from V and 5 from J, leaving 9 bases between them. The CDR3 sequence is 14 residues long. Germline lookup yields CDR1 LGHDT and CDR2 YNNKEL (reference sequence). The CDR3 sequence is CASSQGTINNEQFF. CDR3 DNA: TGTGCCAGCAGCCAAGGGACTATCAACAATGAGCAGTTCTTC.

This clonotype came up a few times. The chain joins TRBV3-1 to TRBJ2-6; D is perhaps TRBD2 (6 bases). CDR1 is LGHDT, CDR2 YNNKEL, per germline (reference sequence). This CDR3 comprises 17 residues. The ends were cut back, 0 bases at V and 1 base at J, with 10 bases in the middle. This chain's CDR3 is CASSQDWRASGANVLTF. The CDR3 nucleotides read TGTGCCAGCAGCCAAGATTGGAGGGCGTCTGGGGCCAACGTCCTGACTTTC.

The V gene is TRBV6-5, the J gene TRBJ2-2, with 7 bases matching TRBD2. The CDR3 has 17 amino acids. V lost 4 bases to trimming and J lost 4 bases; unmatched junction nucleotides: 12. Germline CDR1 is MNHEY and CDR2 is SVGAGI. Here the CDR3 DNA reads TGTGCCAGCAGTTCCTGGCCTCGACTAGCTGGCACCGGGGAGCTGTTTTTT. Amino acid sequence: CASSSWPRLAGTGELFF.

The V and J genes are TRBV7-6 and TRBJ2-1; D call uncertain. In germline, CDR1 is SGHVS, CDR2 FNYEAQ. The CDR3 sequence is 15 residues long. With 7 bases removed from V and 4 bases from J, the gap between germline ends came to 17 bases. CDR3 region: CASTNEAGPYNEQFF. The CDR3 DNA reads TGTGCCAGCACCAACGAGGCAGGACCTTACAATGAGCAGTTCTTC.

This clonotype was detected only a few times. The chain recombines TRBV3-1 with TRBJ1-2; D not resolved. The germline V gene encodes CDR1 LGHDT and CDR2 YNNKEL (reference sequence). The CDR3 has 13 residues. The V end was cut by 0 bases, the J end by 3 bases, with 5 bases between. CDR3 loop: CASSQDPYYGYTF. CDR3 DNA sequence: TGTGCCAGCAGCCAAGATCCTTACTATGGCTACACCTTC.

This clonotype was counted between two and nine times. The chain carries TRBV20-1 and TRBJ2-4; D gene uncertain. The CDR3 contains 14 residues. Germline CDR1 reads DFQATT; CDR2 reads SNEGSKA (reference sequence). V was shortened by 0 bases and J by 0 bases, with 6 bases between the two germline ends. Here the CDR3 DNA reads TGCAGTGCTAGAGAGGCAGGAGCCAAAAACATTCAGTACTTC. It translates to CSAREAGAKNIQYF.

This clonotype was observed a few times. The chain couples TRBV7-8 to TRBJ1-2; a possible D gene is TRBD1 (6 bases). The CDR3 is 15 amino acids. V lost 5 bases, J lost 3 bases, and 16 bases lay in between. CDR1 and CDR2 from the germline V gene are SGHVS and FQNEAQ. The CDR3 region is CASSPTRGGHYGYTF. CDR3 bases: TGTGCCAGCAGCCCGACCCGCGGGGGGCACTATGGCTACACCTTC.

This clonotype was observed a handful of times. The chain carries TRBV2 and TRBJ2-5; 10 bases match TRBD2. Trimming removed 6 bases from V and 2 bases from J; junction bases left unmatched: 6. The CDR3 loop spans 15 amino acids. Germline V lookup: CDR1 SNHLY, CDR2 FYNNEI. CDR3 residues: CASRKAGGPQETQYF. DNA for the CDR3: TGTGCCAGCAGAAAAGCGGGGGGGCCGCAAGAGACCCAGTACTTC.

The chain uses TRBV7-9 and TRBJ2-3; the D gene could be TRBD1 or TRBD2 (5 bases each). V gave up 5 bases and J gave up 1 base, with 10 bases separating them. The V gene's germline CDR1 is SEHNR and CDR2 FQNEAQ (reference sequence). The length of the CDR3 is 14 residues. CDR3 DNA sequence: TGTGCCAGCAGCCGACGGGGCCGCACAGATACGCAGTATTTT. Its protein product is CASSRRGRTDTQYF.

Here the CDR3 reads CASSALAGAYNEQFF. The CDR3 DNA reads as TGTGCCAGCAGCGCACTAGCGGGAGCCTACAATGAGCAGTTCTTC. V usage is TRBV6-4 and J usage is TRBJ2-1; 11 positions match TRBD2. V shed 6 bases and J 2 bases; nucleotides not matched to a gene: 3. From germline, CDR1 is MRHNA and CDR2 SNTAGT. The CDR3 extends over 15 amino acids.

The chain couples TRBV10-3 to TRBJ1-2; D possibly corresponds to TRBD1 (6 bases). The CDR3 sequence is 15 residues long. V was shortened by 4 bases and J by 6 bases, with 18 bases between the two germline ends. Germline V gene data show CDR1 as ENHRY and CDR2 as SYGVKD. In DNA form, the CDR3 reads TGTGCCATCAGTGTCGGACAGTTGGGTGGAAATGGCTACACCTTC. Its protein product is CAISVGQLGGNGYTF.

The rearrangement links TRBV7-9 to TRBJ2-1; TRBD2 matches 9 bases. Germline V gene sequence: CDR1 SEHNR, CDR2 FQNEAQ (reference sequence). The V gene end was trimmed by 8 bases and the J gene end by 0 bases; junction bases not matched to a gene: 5. The CDR3 covers 15 residues. The CDR3 is CASVSGGSSYNEQFF. The CDR3 DNA reads as TGTGCCAGCGTTAGCGGGGGAAGCTCCTACAATGAGCAGTTCTTC.

This sequence joins TRBV5-1 and TRBJ1-4, with no clear D. Trimming left V 8 bases short and J 6 bases short, with 14 bases between. The CDR3 contains 13 residues. Germline V gene lookup returns CDR1 SGHRS and CDR2 YFSETQ. The CDR3 region is CASGPAGHEKLFF. The DNA for the CDR3 is TGCGCCAGTGGCCCGGCCGGGCATGAAAAACTGTTTTTT.

The genes are TRBV4-1 and TRBJ1-3; TRBD1 might be the D (5 bases). Germline V gene sequence: CDR1 MGHRA, CDR2 YSYEKL. The CDR3 consists of 15 residues. Trimming cost V 6 bases and J 4 bases, with 16 bases left between them. CDR3 DNA: TGCGCCAGCAGATCCGGGACGGTGCCCGGAAACACCATATATTTT. Translation: CASRSGTVPGNTIYF.